The clone carrying this T cell receptor beta chain has a handful of counts. The data belong to a study of T cells of healthy individuals. Trimming took off 3 bases at V and 3 bases at J, with 15 bases between the two ends. The CDR3 has 15 residues. The germline V gene encodes CDR1 DFQATT and CDR2 SNEGSKA (reference sequence). Each CDR3 protein is one row after TCRdb ran MiXCR on the 5' RACE reads. The table has about 100,000 distinct CDR3 sequences, 17% seen once; the top ten hold 6.2%. The J gene is TRBJ2-4, the V gene TRBV20-1; no firm D call. The TCR originated in a human donor in good health. As DNA, the CDR3 is TGCAGTGCTAGGGGCGGAAGCCCCGGCAAAAACATTCAGTACTTC. Protein: CSARGGSPGKNIQYF.